This TCR beta chain originates from a study of response to subunit inactivated influenza vaccine. Whole-study results and caveats: A suggestion made by the authors is that each seasonal influenza vaccination recruits few new T cells.

Via MiXCR, TCRdb re-called the RT-PCR reads, giving one row per CDR3 protein. The sample records 280,000 or so distinct CDR3 sequences, roughly a fifth being singletons. The CDR3 sequence is 14 residues long. The V gene's germline CDR1 is SEHNR and CDR2 FQNEAQ (reference sequence). Trimming cost V 1 base and J 4 bases, with 10 bases left between them. This clonotype was observed a handful of times. Its antigen is still unknown. This TCR was recovered from a man aged 45-69 years who received an inactivated influenza vaccine. The sample in question was PBMCs from blood, obtained about 20 months after vaccination. The chain couples TRBV7-9 to TRBJ1-1; maybe TRBD1 (5 bases). CDR3: CASSLGREGTEAFF. The CDR3 nucleotides are TGTGCCAGCAGCTTAGGCAGGGAGGGCACTGAAGCTTTCTTT.